This T cell receptor (beta chain) was recorded in a study of vaccination and CD4 T cells after COVID-19 (dated by TCRdb to the early 2020s). Describing the broader study: Convalescent patients had a positive SARS-CoV-2 result on nasal swab PCR, and of these patients, 8 or 9 had mild disease and one had severe disease. Post-COVID blood samples from convalescent patients were collected a median of around 110 days after diagnosis, with a range of about 35 to 180 days. In nine to eleven COVID-19 convalescent patients and a handful of infection-naive healthy vaccine recipients, researchers compared the spike-specific CD4+ TCR repertoire from before mRNA vaccination with the repertoire from after. Each participant got two doses of either the Pfizer-BioNTech BNT162b2 vaccine (n=8) or the Moderna mRNA-1273 vaccine (n=2). The convalescent cohort comprised six males and four females, including two Hispanic individuals, seven Caucasians, two Asians and one multiracial person. Post-vaccine blood samples were collected a median of about 69 days after the second vaccine dose, ranging from about 12 to 241 days. As controls, cultures received a CEFX viral epitope pool (the positive control), an HIV-1 Nef peptide pool (the negative control), or no peptide at all. For stimulating the cultures, overlapping spike peptide pools were used, derived from SARS-CoV-2 as well as from the common cold coronaviruses HCoV-NL63, HCoV-OC43 and HCoV-229E.

The library was produced with PCR. DNA from cultured CD4+ T cells underwent TCR sequencing with the Oncomine TCR Beta short-read assay at the Johns Hopkins FTIC core. The QIAamp micro DNA kit was used to extract genomic DNA from the cultured CD4+ T cells. The Oncomine TCR Beta libraries from cultured CD4+ T cells were pooled using unique dual indexes and then sequenced on an Illumina iSeq 100. The published analysis was carried out like this. Non-productive sequences were removed, and CDR3s not starting with C, not ending with F or W, or shorter than 7 amino acids were discarded. The MANAFEST web application identified antigen-specific clonotypes by comparing peptide-stimulated wells against reference wells and other culture wells. Positive clones required FDR below 0.05, an odds ratio above 5, and productive frequency above 0.1% in at least two of three replicate wells. Clonotypes that were significantly expanded in both SARS-CoV-2 spike wells and at least one common cold coronavirus spike condition were defined as cross-reactive. Levenshtein distances (stringdist) and unrooted phylogenetic trees (ape) in R version 3.6.1 were used to assess CDR3 homology. TCRdb reprocessed the public reads (quality trimming at Q25 with fastp, clone calling with MiXCR) and kept in-frame beta chains. Rows are unified per CDR3 protein, each entry keeping the most common DNA and genes. The V and J calls reflect TCRdb's pipeline rather than the authors' work. Across this sample there are around 20,000 distinct CDR3 sequences, with less than 70% seen only once. Nearly 6% of the sample is taken by the ten largest.

This clonotype was recorded a few times. What antigen it recognizes has not been identified. It has no much larger one-base neighbor in the sample; base qualities were not kept. Inclusive of the bounding cysteine and phenylalanine, the CDR3 is 15 residues long. Kept here is only the CDR3 DNA, which spans 45 bases and is read in frame from base 1. The germline V gene supplies CDR1 MNHNS and CDR2 SASEGT. Trimming costs V 8 bases and J 6 bases, and their ends lie 17 bases apart. The sample's treatment or condition label is to be understood as: approximately 11-day PBMC culture with coronavirus spike peptide pools or control peptides (ViraFEST assay). The ViraFEST assay, used in the study, expanded antigen-specific T cells with peptide pools and then identified the expanded clonotypes through TCR sequencing. The convalescent patients' positive SARS-CoV-2 PCR tests were from March to December 2020, which was before the Alpha, Beta and Delta variants emerged in the United States. Each well held roughly 2 million PBMCs cultured in IMDM containing roughly 5% human AB serum and approximately 9.4 IU/ml IL-2, with 8.5 to 10 ug/ml peptide pools added. On days 3 and 7, half of the culture medium was replaced with fresh IL-2-containing medium. CD4+ T cells were isolated after less than twelve days of culture through negative selection using the EasySep CD4+ T cell isolation kit. Ficoll-Paque Plus gradient centrifugation was used to isolate PBMCs from whole blood, and the isolated PBMCs were then either used fresh or cryopreserved at -140C. Triplicate wells were generally used for each culture condition.

Study-wide conclusions, independent of this receptor: Among the post-vaccine SARS-CoV-2-reactive clones in convalescent patients, a median approximately 86% showed up only after vaccination, which suggests vaccine-specific priming. Only a relatively small number of convalescent patients were included in the study, and early timepoints following natural infection were not analyzed. The median count of SARS-CoV-2-reactive clonotypes went up from 21 after infection to approximately 40 after vaccination, although the change was not significant. Of the vaccine-specific clones in convalescent patients, 304 of 307, or nearly all, reacted only to SARS-CoV-2 spike and did not cross-react with common cold coronaviruses.

The receptor's source is a human donor who had recovered from COVID-19. The sample taken for sequencing was CD4+ T cells from blood, cultured in vitro. The chain employs TRBV6-1 and TRBJ1-6, with no confidently assigned D gene. The CDR3 sequence is CASLIHGVGNSPLHF. In nucleotides, the sequence is TGTGCCAGCCTAATTCACGGAGTCGGTAATTCACCCCTCCACTTT.